This T cell receptor (beta chain) was observed in a study of cytomegalovirus exposure and HLA in healthy donors. With 60 Vbeta and 13 Jbeta primers, the PCR was carried out. Method: immunoSEQ multiplex PCR; TCRdb's copy keeps in-frame clones and lacks some. The sample records some 98,000 clones, roughly four fifths being singletons. Germline CDR1 is SNHLY and CDR2 is FYNNEI. There are 13 residues in the CDR3. V lost 5 bases, J lost 5 bases, and 12 bases lay in between. This sequence joins TRBV2 and TRBJ2-5, with D possibly TRBD1 on 6 matching bases. The receptor comes from a female donor in good health and CMV-seronegative. Material: PBMCs. This chain's CDR3 is CASSWGQGETQYF. As DNA, the CDR3 is TGTGCCAGCAGTTGGGGCCAGGGGGAGACCCAGTACTTC.